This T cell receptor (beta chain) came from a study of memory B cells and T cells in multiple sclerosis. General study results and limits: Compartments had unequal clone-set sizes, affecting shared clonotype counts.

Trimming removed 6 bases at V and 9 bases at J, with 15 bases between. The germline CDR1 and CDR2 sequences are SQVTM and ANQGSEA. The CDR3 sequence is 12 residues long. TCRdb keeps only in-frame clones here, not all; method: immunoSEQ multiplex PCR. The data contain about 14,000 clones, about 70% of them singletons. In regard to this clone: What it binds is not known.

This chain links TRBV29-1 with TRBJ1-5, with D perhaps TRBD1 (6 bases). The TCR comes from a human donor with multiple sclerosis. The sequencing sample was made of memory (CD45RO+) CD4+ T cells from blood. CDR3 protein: CSVTTGLGPQHF. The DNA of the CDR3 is TGCAGCGTCACGACAGGTTTGGGGCCCCAGCATTTT.